These 14 T cell receptor beta chains were sequenced from one sample in a study of cytomegalovirus exposure and HLA in healthy donors. The PCR employed 60 Vbeta primers together with 13 Jbeta primers. The table came from immunoSEQ multiplex PCR; TCRdb's copy has only in-frame clones and leaves some out. The sample carries fewer than 250,000 clones, about 77% recorded once. Sequenced sample: PBMCs. Every receptor here comes from a woman aged 25 to 39 in good health and CMV-seropositive.

This clone occurred once. This chain connects TRBV19 to TRBJ2-7; 7 bases are a match to TRBD1. This CDR3 contains 15 residues. V gave up 2 bases and J gave up 4 bases; unmatched junction bases: 8. CDR1 LNHDA and CDR2 SQIVND come from the germline V gene (reference sequence). The CDR3 sequence: CASSIRKGARYEQYF. The CDR3 DNA follows: TGTGCCAGTAGTATAAGGAAGGGGGCGAGGTACGAGCAGTACTTC.

This chain joins TRBV15 and TRBJ2-1; 14 bases agree with TRBD2. Germline V gene lookup returns CDR1 LNHNV and CDR2 YYDKDF (reference sequence). CDR3 size: 16 residues. J lost 9 bases, V lost 1 base, and 5 bases had no gene match. CDR3 DNA: TGTGCCACCAGCAGAGTGACTAGCGGGGGGGTAAGTGAGCAGTTCTTC. Protein sequence: CATSRVTSGGVSEQFF. The complete variable domain, with remaining parts taken from reference TRBV15 and TRBJ2-1, reads DAMVIQNPRYQVTQFGKPVTLSCSQTLNHNVMYWYQQKSSQAPKLLFHYYDKDFNNEADTPDNFQSRRPNTSFCFLDIRSPGLGDTAMYLCATSRVTSGGVSEQFFGPGTRLTVL.

In this sample, this clone turned up a few times. The chain uses TRBV7-2 and TRBJ2-5; 13 positions match TRBD2. Germline V CDR1 and CDR2: SGHTA, FQGNSA. The CDR3 is 16 amino acids. Losses at the gene ends were 5 bases for V and 5 bases for J; bases not matched to a gene: 8. CDR3 in amino acids: CASSTTSGRAWETQYF. CDR3 DNA: TGTGCCAGCAGCACTACTAGCGGGAGGGCCTGGGAGACCCAGTACTTC.

CDR3 sequence (DNA): TGTGCCAGCAGCCAAGGGCCTTCCTACGAGCAGTACTTC. This sequence encodes CASSQGPSYEQYF. This sequence joins TRBV4-2 and TRBJ2-7; D not resolved. V was shortened by 1 base and J by 1 base, with 5 bases between the two germline ends. The CDR3 extends over 13 amino acids. The germline V gene encodes CDR1 LGHNA and CDR2 YNFKEQ.

The V gene is TRBV7-3, the J gene TRBJ1-1; TRBD1 might be the D (5 bases). Trimming removed 0 bases from V and 5 bases from J, with 7 bases in between. This CDR3 has 13 residues. From germline, CDR1 is SGHTA and CDR2 FQGTGA. The CDR3 DNA reads TGTGCCAGCAGCTTAACAGGGGATACTGAAGCTTTCTTT. It codes for CASSLTGDTEAFF. The complete variable domain, with remaining parts taken from reference TRBV7-3 and TRBJ1-1, reads GAGVSQTPSNKVTEKGKYVELRCDPISGHTALYWYRQSLGQGPEFLIYFQGTGAADDSGLPNDRFFAVRPEGSVSTLKIQRTERGDSAVYLCASSLTGDTEAFFGQGTRLTVV.

The chain combines TRBV18 with TRBJ2-1; 9 bases agree with TRBD2. The CDR3 consists of 15 residues. V shed 3 bases, J shed 7 bases, and the junction held 7 bases outside the gene matches. Looked up from germline, CDR1 is KGHSH and CDR2 is LQKENI. The CDR3 here is CASSPGLAGSNEQFF. The CDR3 nucleotides read TGTGCCAGCTCACCGGGACTAGCCGGGAGTAATGAGCAGTTCTTC. Combining the CDR3 with reference TRBV18 and TRBJ2-1 gives the whole variable domain NAGVMQNPRHLVRRRGQEARLRCSPMKGHSHVYWYRQLPEEGLKFMVYLQKENIIDESGMPKERFSAEFPKEGPSILRIQQVVRGDSAAYFCASSPGLAGSNEQFFGPGTRLTVL.

The chain recombines TRBV18 with TRBJ1-5; 10 nucleotides line up with TRBD1. The junction had 8 bases not matched to a gene; V was cut back by 3 bases and J by 0 bases. The CDR3 is 18 amino acids. Germline CDR1 reads KGHSH; CDR2 reads LQKENI. CDR3 protein: CASSPRGTGDYSNQPQHF. The CDR3 region has the DNA TGTGCCAGCTCACCTCGAGGGACAGGGGATTATAGCAATCAGCCCCAGCATTTT.

The V and J genes are TRBV2 and TRBJ2-2, with 9 positions matching TRBD1. Germline trimming cut 6 bases from V and 1 base from J; bases unmatched to any gene: 3. Germline V gene sequence: CDR1 SNHLY, CDR2 FYNNEI. This CDR3 is built from 15 residues. CDR3 in amino acids: CASRGQGRNTGELFF. DNA of the CDR3: TGTGCCAGCAGGGGACAGGGCCGGAACACCGGGGAGCTGTTTTTT.

The chain has TRBV18 and TRBJ2-1; 7 bases line up with TRBD2. CDR1 and CDR2 (germline): KGHSH, LQKENI. Germline trimming cut 4 bases from V and 8 bases from J; bases unmatched to any gene: 5. The CDR3 extends over 13 amino acids. The CDR3 nucleotides are TGTGCCAGCTCACAAAGCGGGATCGATGAGCAGTTCTTC. This codes for CASSQSGIDEQFF.

This chain joins TRBV28 and TRBJ1-2; TRBD1 is a possible D gene (6 bases). CDR3 length: 15 residues. Between the trimmed V and J ends, which lost 4 bases and 4 bases, there was a span of 16 bases. Germline V gene lookup returns CDR1 MDHEN and CDR2 SYDVKM. Here the CDR3 DNA reads TGTGCCAGCAGTTCGCCGACAGGACAAGGCTATGGCTACACCTTC. This sequence encodes CASSSPTGQGYGYTF.

This CDR3 reads CASSPRGTYTYEQYF. The CDR3 DNA reads TGTGCCAGCAGCCCGAGAGGGACATATACCTACGAGCAGTACTTC. This chain connects TRBV7-6 to TRBJ2-7, with a possible D match to TRBD1 (6 bases). CDR3 length: 15 amino acids. V lost 5 bases and J 2 bases, leaving 16 bases between the germline ends. Germline V gives CDR1 SGHVS, CDR2 FNYEAQ.

This chain joins TRBV7-2 and TRBJ2-2; D unclear. The CDR3 is made up of 16 amino acids. From germline, CDR1 is SGHTA and CDR2 FQGNSA. Deletions cut 1 base from V and 0 bases from J, with 9 bases between. The CDR3 reads CASSLVGSANTGELFF. CDR3 in DNA: TGTGCCAGCAGCTTAGTGGGCTCCGCGAACACCGGGGAGCTGTTTTTT. The complete variable domain, with remaining parts taken from reference TRBV7-2 and TRBJ2-2, reads GAGVSQSPSNKVTEKGKDVELRCDPISGHTALYWYRQSLGQGLEFLIYFQGNSAPDKSGLPSDRFSAERTGGSVSTLTIQRTQQEDSAVYLCASSLVGSANTGELFFGEGSRLTVL.

The chain combines TRBV4-1 with TRBJ2-7, with 7 bases that match TRBD1. Germline V gene data show CDR1 as MGHRA and CDR2 as YSYEKL. The CDR3 covers 15 residues. With 0 bases clipped from V and 2 bases from J, the junction kept 4 bases outside the gene matches. CDR3 coding DNA: TGCGCCAGCAGCCAAGACCCGGGACAGCCCTACGAGCAGTACTTC. It translates to CASSQDPGQPYEQYF.

The rearrangement links TRBV30 to TRBJ2-5; D gene unclear. The CDR3 has 13 amino acids. V gave up 0 bases and J gave up 2 bases, with 7 bases separating them. Germline V CDR1 and CDR2: GTSNPN, SVGIG (reference sequence). Here the CDR3 DNA reads TGTGCCTGGAGTGTACAACAGCAAGAGACCCAGTACTTC. Protein: CAWSVQQQETQYF.